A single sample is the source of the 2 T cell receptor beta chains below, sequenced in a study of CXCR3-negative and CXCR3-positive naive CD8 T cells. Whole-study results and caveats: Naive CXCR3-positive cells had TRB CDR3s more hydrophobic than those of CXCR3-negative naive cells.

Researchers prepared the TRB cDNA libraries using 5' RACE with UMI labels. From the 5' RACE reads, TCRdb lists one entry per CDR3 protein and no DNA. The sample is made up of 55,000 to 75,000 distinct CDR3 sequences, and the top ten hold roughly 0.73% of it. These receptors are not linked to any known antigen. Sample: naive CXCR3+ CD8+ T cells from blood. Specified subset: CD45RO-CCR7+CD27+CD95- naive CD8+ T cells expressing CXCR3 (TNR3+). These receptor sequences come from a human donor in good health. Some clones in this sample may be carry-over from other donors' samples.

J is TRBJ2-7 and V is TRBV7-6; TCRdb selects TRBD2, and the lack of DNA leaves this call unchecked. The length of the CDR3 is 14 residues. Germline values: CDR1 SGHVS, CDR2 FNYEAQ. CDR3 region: CASSLGLSSYEQYF.

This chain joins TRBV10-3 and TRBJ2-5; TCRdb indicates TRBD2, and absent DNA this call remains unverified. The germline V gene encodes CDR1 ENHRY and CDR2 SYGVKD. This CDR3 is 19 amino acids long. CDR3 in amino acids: CAISESPASGGLRQETQYF.